A selection of T cell receptor beta chains follows, all from one sample in a study of shared clonotypes between healthy human individuals. Repertoires were generated with immunoSEQ multiplex PCR, while TCRdb's copy carries only in-frame clones and drops some. The sample includes around 980,000 clones, roughly 74% seen only once; the top ten take roughly 0.57%. The source material was memory CD4+ T cells from PBMCs. These receptors were collected from a man younger than 35 in good health. Some clones in this sample may be carry-over from other donors' samples. CDR3s include the opening cysteine and the closing phenylalanine or tryptophan. A D gene is named only where the DNA matches it firmly. Expanded clones get a size class; other rows say once, few or many, or leave the size out.

TRBV5-6,15,TRBJ2-7,-,-,CASSPNPHNGAEQYF,TGTGCCAGCAGCCCTAACCCGCATAATGGGGCCGAGCAGTACTTC
TRBV7-3,16,TRBJ2-3,-,-,CASSESRGPGTDTQYF,TGTGCCAGCAGCGAATCGCGAGGACCCGGAACAGATACGCAGTATTTT
TRBV2,19,TRBJ2-1,TRBD2,many,CASRGLPTSGSPVRSEQFF,TGTGCCAGCAGGGGTTTGCCGACTAGCGGGAGTCCTGTCCGAAGTGAGCAGTTCTTC
TRBV4-2,13,TRBJ2-7,-,-,CASSQDRGYEQYF,TGTGCCAGCAGCCAAGACAGGGGATACGAGCAGTACTTC
TRBV6-5,13,TRBJ2-3,-,-,CASRGNRFMQWYF,TGTGCCAGCAGAGGGAACAGGTTCATGCAGTGGTATTTT
TRBV28,15,TRBJ1-5,TRBD1,-,CASTLTGSGNQPQHF,TGTGCCAGCACCCTGACAGGGTCTGGCAATCAGCCCCAGCATTTT
TRBV6-6,13,TRBJ2-1,-,few,CASSRFGENEQFF,TGTGCCAGCAGCCGGTTTGGAGAAAATGAGCAGTTCTTC
TRBV5-1,15,TRBJ1-5,-,-,CASSSEGLLGSPQHF,TGCGCCAGCAGCTCCGAGGGACTTTTAGGATCGCCCCAGCATTTT
TRBV5-1,12,TRBJ2-2,-,few,CASSLDGGELFF,TGCGCCAGCAGCTTGGACGGCGGGGAGCTGTTTTTT
TRBV7-8,14,TRBJ2-1,TRBD2,-,CASSPNYSGRGSFF,TGTGCCAGCAGCCCCAATTATAGCGGGAGAGGATCGTTCTTC
TRBV7-8,15,TRBJ2-1,-,once,CASSLGLAVYNEQFF,TGTGCCAGCAGCTTAGGGTTAGCGGTTTACAATGAGCAGTTCTTC
TRBV11-2,15,TRBJ2-1,TRBD2,-,CASSFVAGPLNEQFF,TGTGCCAGCAGCTTTGTAGCGGGCCCTCTCAATGAGCAGTTCTTC
TRBV11-2,14,TRBJ2-7,-,many,CASSEDGGWYEQYF,TGTGCCAGCAGCGAAGACGGCGGGTGGTACGAGCAGTACTTC
TRBV5-6,15,TRBJ2-4,-,many,CASSFPSLAKNIQYF,TGTGCCAGCAGCTTCCCGTCACTAGCCAAAAACATTCAGTACTTC
TRBV29-1,14,TRBJ2-2,-,-,CSVEGTLNTGELFF,TGCAGCGTTGAAGGGACTTTAAACACCGGGGAGCTGTTTTTT
TRBV5-8,15,TRBJ1-1,TRBD1,-,CASSLGGTGGTEAFF,TGTGCCAGCAGCTTGGGCGGGACAGGGGGAACTGAAGCTTTCTTT
TRBV5-6,14,TRBJ2-7,-,-,CASSLGEAAREQYF,TGTGCCAGCAGCTTGGGGGAGGCCGCTCGCGAGCAGTACTTC
TRBV9,12,TRBJ2-1,-,once,CASSVLAGEQFF,TGTGCCAGCAGCGTACTCGCGGGAGAGCAGTTCTTC
TRBV7-8,13,TRBJ1-2,-,many,CASSPEAGYGYTF,TGTGCCAGCAGCCCGGAAGCAGGCTATGGCTACACCTTC
TRBV5-1,16,TRBJ2-6,-,-,CASSLGAGFGANVLTF,TGCGCCAGCAGCTTGGGTGCTGGGTTTGGGGCCAACGTCCTGACTTTC
TRBV5-4,15,TRBJ1-5,-,-,CASSQDLTEGQPQHF,TGTGCCAGCAGCCAAGACTTGACAGAGGGACAGCCCCAGCATTTT
TRBV18,15,TRBJ2-7,TRBD1,-,CASSDYPGQRYEQYF,TGTGCCAGCTCGGATTATCCGGGACAGCGATACGAGCAGTACTTC
TRBV5-1,15,TRBJ2-2,-,-,CASRRSTEVTGELFF,TGCGCCAGCAGGCGTTCGACGGAGGTTACCGGGGAGCTGTTTTTT
TRBV7-2,15,TRBJ2-1,TRBD1,once,CASSPDRGPYNEQFF,TGTGCCAGCAGTCCTGACAGGGGCCCTTACAATGAGCAGTTCTTC
TRBV7-9,14,TRBJ1-2,TRBD1,-,CAGEGQGTHYGYTF,TGTGCCGGTGAGGGACAGGGCACTCACTATGGCTACACCTTC
TRBV4-1,15,TRBJ1-4,TRBD1,-,CASSPGDRPNEKLFF,TGCGCCAGCAGCCCCGGGGACAGACCCAATGAAAAACTGTTTTTT
TRBV6-5,12,TRBJ2-5,-,-,CASREVGETQYF,TGTGCCAGCAGGGAAGTAGGAGAGACCCAGTACTTC
TRBV7-2,13,TRBJ1-2,-,-,CASSPEVRGWYTF,TGTGCCAGCAGCCCGGAAGTTAGGGGATGGTACACCTTC
TRBV7-6,16,TRBJ2-5,TRBD1,few,CASRPRYGTGLETQYF,TGTGCCAGCAGACCAAGATACGGGACAGGGCTAGAGACCCAGTACTTC
TRBV30,17,TRBJ2-1,-,-,CAWRGSGYRSSYNEQFF,TGTGCCTGGAGAGGGTCGGGTTATAGAAGCTCCTACAATGAGCAGTTCTTC
TRBV7-2,12,TRBJ2-2,-,few,CASSFSFGELFF,TGTGCCAGCAGCTTTAGTTTCGGGGAGCTGTTTTTT
TRBV30,13,TRBJ2-1,-,-,CAWSVSASNEQFF,TGTGCCTGGAGTGTATCGGCATCCAATGAGCAGTTCTTC
TRBV2,15,TRBJ2-4,TRBD1,-,CASSVQGAGILIQYF,TGTGCCAGCAGCGTCCAGGGGGCTGGGATTTTGATTCAGTACTTC
TRBV11-2,15,TRBJ2-1,TRBD2,-,CASSSGTSFAVEQFF,TGTGCCAGCAGCTCGGGGACTAGCTTCGCTGTTGAGCAGTTCTTC
TRBV9,14,TRBJ2-7,-,-,CASSPAAGIYEQYF,TGTGCCAGCAGCCCCGCCGCGGGCATCTACGAGCAGTACTTC
TRBV7-9,16,TRBJ1-3,TRBD1,-,CASSPRTGHSGNTIYF,TGTGCCAGCAGCCCGCGGACAGGCCACTCTGGAAACACCATATATTTT
TRBV2,14,TRBJ2-7,-,-,CASSEGRGPYEQYF,TGTGCCAGCAGTGAAGGGAGGGGTCCCTACGAGCAGTACTTC
TRBV6-6,15,TRBJ1-1,-,many,CASSYPGRQPNEAFF,TGTGCCAGCAGTTACCCCGGAAGACAGCCAAATGAAGCTTTCTTT
TRBV6-6,12,TRBJ2-1,TRBD1,-,CASSFRTGPAFF,TGTGCCAGCAGTTTCCGGACAGGCCCAGCGTTCTTC
TRBV9,15,TRBJ2-1,TRBD2,once,CASSALAGAYNEQFF,TGTGCCAGCAGCGCCCTAGCGGGAGCTTACAATGAGCAGTTCTTC
TRBV5-1,14,TRBJ1-1,-,few,CASSLDSANTEAFF,TGCGCCAGCAGCTTGGACAGTGCGAACACTGAAGCTTTCTTT
TRBV28,15,TRBJ2-4,TRBD1,-,CASSPGGAARNIQYF,TGTGCCAGCAGCCCAGGGGGCGCGGCGAGAAACATTCAGTACTTC
TRBV5-1,15,TRBJ1-5,-,-,CASSPGDVGNQPQHF,TGCGCCAGCAGTCCGGGGGACGTCGGCAATCAGCCCCAGCATTTT